This TCR beta chain emerged from a study of T cell responses to AZD1222 COVID-19 vaccine. CDR1 is SGHAT and CDR2 is FQDESV in the germline V gene (reference sequence). With 5 bases clipped from V and 3 bases from J, the junction kept 4 bases outside the gene matches. The CDR3 sequence is 14 residues long. The data were produced by immunoSEQ multiplex PCR, yet TCRdb's version contains in-frame clones alone and is incomplete. The repertoire consists of about 80,000 clones, with under 95% occurring once and the leading ten covering 8%. Here the sequenced sample was peripheral blood, taken 28 days after the second AZD1222 dose. The sequence was obtained from an adult who received the AZD1222 COVID-19 vaccine. The genes are TRBV11-1 and TRBJ1-5, with 7 bases fitting TRBD1. The CDR3 nucleotides read TGTGCCAGCAGCCAGACAGGGTACAATCAGCCCCAGCATTTT. Protein sequence: CASSQTGYNQPQHF.